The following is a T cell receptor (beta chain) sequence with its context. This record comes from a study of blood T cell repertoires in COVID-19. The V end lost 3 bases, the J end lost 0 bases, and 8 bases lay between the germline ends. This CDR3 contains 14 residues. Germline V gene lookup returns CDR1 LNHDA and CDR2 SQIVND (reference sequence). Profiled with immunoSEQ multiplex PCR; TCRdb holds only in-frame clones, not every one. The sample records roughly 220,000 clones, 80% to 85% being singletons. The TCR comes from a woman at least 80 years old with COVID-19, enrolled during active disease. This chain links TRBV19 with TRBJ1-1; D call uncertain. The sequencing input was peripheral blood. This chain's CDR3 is CASSIRLLNTEAFF. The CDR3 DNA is TGTGCCAGTAGTATCAGACTGCTGAACACTGAAGCTTTCTTT.